This record covers a single T cell receptor (beta chain). Its antigen is still unknown. This entry comes from a study of beta chain features in type 1 diabetes. Study-wide context: Analysis included roughly 100 million sorted cells drawn from all samples. Study conclusions and caveats: Any role of HLA type in TCRB rearrangement remained unresolved here. Type 1 diabetes patients had moderately but significantly shorter TCRB CDR3s in all four CD4+ subsets.

The germline V and J ends were trimmed by 0 bases and 4 bases, with 9 bases remaining between them. Germline-derived CDR1 and CDR2 are MNHEY and SVGAGI. The CDR3 runs to 14 residues. Stem cell-like memory, regulatory, central memory and naive CD4+ cells were sorted via CD45RO/CCR7/CD25/CD127/CD95/CD27. The sequenced template was cDNA made from the entire isolated RNA. TCRdb's copy holds only in-frame clones and misses some; the assay was immunoSEQ multiplex PCR. Of 680,000 or so clones listed, roughly 13% are singletons. The clonotype comes from a man between 18 and 29 years old with type 1 diabetes. Sequencing was performed on naive CD4+ T cells from blood. V and J are TRBV6-5 and TRBJ1-1; D is unclear. As DNA, the CDR3 is TGTGCCAGCAGTTACTCGATGGGAGGCACTGAAGCTTTCTTT. It codes for CASSYSMGGTEAFF.